Presented here are 15 T cell receptor beta chains from one specimen sequenced in a study of blood T cells in healthy people across ages. A sample-barcoded 5' primer and a J-beta primer mix were used in a second PCR of roughly 7 to 12 cycles. MiXCR, applied by TCRdb to the 5' RACE reads, yields one record per CDR3 protein. The sample gives under 850,000 distinct CDR3 sequences, around 36% of which show up once; roughly 13% is in the top ten. The sample was blood. Source of these receptors: a man between 18 and 29 years old in good health.

The chain employs TRBV20-1 and TRBJ2-1, with 8 bases aligning to TRBD2. TRBJ2-7 explains the end of the DNA better; the J call may be wrong. This CDR3 is 16 amino acids long. In germline, CDR1 is DFQATT, CDR2 SNEGSKA (reference sequence). The CDR3 sequence is CSARVGGAGTYNEQYF. CDR3 DNA sequence: TGCAGTGCTAGAGTCGGGGGGGCCGGAACCTACAATGAGCAGTACTTC.

This clonotype has more than one count but fewer than ten. The chain recombines TRBV20-1 with TRBJ1-6; D is possibly TRBD1 (6 bases). In germline, CDR1 is DFQATT, CDR2 SNEGSKA (reference sequence). The CDR3 consists of 15 residues. Deletions cut 1 base from V and 8 bases from J, with 15 bases between. Here the CDR3 reads CSARAQAGEDSPLHF. The CDR3 DNA reads as TGCAGTGCTAGAGCCCAGGCAGGGGAGGATTCACCCCTCCACTTT.

On this clonotype: This sequence may be a read error, since a much larger clone differs from it by one base. V usage is TRBV25-1 and J usage is TRBJ2-1; TRBD1 agrees at 8 bases. The CDR3 consists of 15 residues. Trimming removed 6 bases from V and 4 bases from J; junction bases left unmatched: 8. Germline assignment: CDR1 MGHDK and CDR2 SYGVNS. This CDR3 reads CASRDRAGGYNEQFF. The CDR3 coding sequence is TGTGCCAGCAGGGACAGGGCAGGGGGATACAATGAGCAGTTCTTC.

Many counts were recorded for this clonotype. CDR3 sequence reads: CASSLGLRREQFF. The CDR3 DNA reads TGTGCCAGCAGTTTAGGTCTGAGGAGGGAGCAGTTCTTC. The rearrangement links TRBV12-3 or TRBV12-4 to TRBJ2-1; TRBD2 might be the D (5 bases). The CDR3 spans 13 residues. With 1 base removed from V and 10 bases from J, the gap between germline ends came to 11 bases.

This chain joins TRBV7-6 and TRBJ2-3, with D tentatively TRBD1 or TRBD2 (5 bases each). V was trimmed by 2 bases and J by 4 bases, leaving 19 bases between them. Germline V gene sequence: CDR1 SGHVS, CDR2 FNYEAQ. The CDR3 contains 17 residues. DNA for the CDR3: TGTGCCAGCAGCTTAAGAGGGGTGTCGGGTCCCGCAGATACGCAGTATTTT. Translation: CASSLRGVSGPADTQYF.

The chain links TRBV18 to TRBJ2-4; either TRBD1 or TRBD2 may supply D (5 bases each). Germline CDR1 and CDR2: KGHSH and LQKENI. V lost 2 bases, J lost 13 bases, and 27 bases lay in between. This CDR3 has 17 amino acids. The CDR3 bases are TGTGCCAGCTCACCAAAAAACCGACCAGACAGTCAAGGGGAGCAGTACTTC. It specifies CASSPKNRPDSQGEQYF.

This clonotype appeared once. The rearrangement joins TRBV28 to TRBJ2-1; TRBD2 aligns across 8 bases. Germline-derived CDR1 and CDR2 are MDHEN and SYDVKM. CDR3 size: 16 residues. V was pared by 3 bases and J by 7 bases, with 11 bases of the junction left unmatched. CDR3 nucleotide sequence: TGTGCCAGCAGTTTGGGGGACGGGGGGGCCTTGAATGAGCAGTTCTTC. It codes for CASSLGDGGALNEQFF.

This clonotype was counted many times. The chain recombines TRBV7-9 with TRBJ1-4, with TRBD1 matching over 8 bases. The CDR3 is made up of 15 amino acids. The junction had 6 bases not matched to a gene; V was cut back by 5 bases and J by 4 bases. Germline CDR1 SEHNR, CDR2 FQNEAQ (reference sequence). In DNA form, the CDR3 reads TGTGCCAGCAGCCCCCCGACAGGGGATAATGAAAAACTGTTTTTT. It encodes CASSPPTGDNEKLFF.

This clonotype was seen at least ten times. The gene calls are TRBV12-3 or TRBV12-4 and TRBJ2-7; D is uncertain. Trimming removed 3 bases at V and 1 base at J, with 4 bases between. This CDR3 region has 12 residues. The CDR3 is CASSLLSYEQYF. The DNA for the CDR3 is TGTGCCAGCAGTTTGTTATCCTACGAGCAGTACTTC.

About this clonotype itself: This may be a read error, as it is one base from a much larger clone. The V gene is TRBV3-1, the J gene TRBJ2-3, with a tentative D call TRBD2 (6 bases). This CDR3 has 14 amino acids. CDR1 and CDR2 from the germline V gene are LGHDT and YNNKEL (reference sequence). CDR3 nucleotide sequence: TGTGTCAGCAGCCAGACCGGGACTGCAGATACGCAGTATTTT. It codes for CVSSQTGTADTQYF.

The rearrangement joins TRBV21-1 to TRBJ1-1. TRBV21-1 is a pseudogene. The CDR3 contains 13 residues. CDR3 in amino acids: CASLNIGYAEAFF. In DNA form, the CDR3 reads TGTGCCAGCCTAAACATCGGGTACGCTGAAGCTTTCTTT.

The chain links TRBV12-3 or TRBV12-4 to TRBJ1-1, with D possibly being TRBD1 (5 bases). This CDR3 region has 14 residues. V lost 5 bases and J lost 0, with 10 bases in between. The CDR3 loop is CASSAGRLNTEAFF. CDR3 coding DNA: TGTGCCAGCAGTGCGGGACGGCTGAACACTGAAGCTTTCTTT.

This clonotype was observed a few times. This chain joins TRBV6-1 and TRBJ2-1, with 11 bases fitting TRBD2. The germline CDR1 and CDR2 sequences are MNHNS and SASEGT. The CDR3 has 15 residues. The V gene end was trimmed by 0 bases and the J gene end by 6 bases; junction bases not matched to a gene: 1. CDR3 sequence: CASSEASGGANEQFF. CDR3 coding DNA: TGTGCCAGCAGTGAAGCTAGCGGGGGGGCCAATGAGCAGTTCTTC.

The chain employs TRBV3-1 and TRBJ2-1; D possibly corresponds to TRBD2 (5 bases). The CDR3 contains 15 residues. Trimming stripped 0 bases from V and 6 bases from J, with 12 bases between. Per the germline V gene, CDR1 is LGHDT and CDR2 is YNNKEL (reference sequence). This chain's CDR3 is CASSQDGLAANEQFF. For the CDR3, the DNA is TGTGCCAGCAGCCAAGATGGGCTAGCAGCCAATGAGCAGTTCTTC.

The chain is built from TRBV5-1 and TRBJ2-1; D is possibly TRBD2 (5 bases). Germline lookup yields CDR1 SGHRS and CDR2 YFSETQ. This CDR3 has 15 residues. V was shortened by 0 bases and J by 3 bases, with 10 bases between the two germline ends. The chain's CDR3 is CASSLGGALYNEQFF. CDR3 bases: TGCGCCAGCAGCTTGGGGGGAGCACTCTACAATGAGCAGTTCTTC.